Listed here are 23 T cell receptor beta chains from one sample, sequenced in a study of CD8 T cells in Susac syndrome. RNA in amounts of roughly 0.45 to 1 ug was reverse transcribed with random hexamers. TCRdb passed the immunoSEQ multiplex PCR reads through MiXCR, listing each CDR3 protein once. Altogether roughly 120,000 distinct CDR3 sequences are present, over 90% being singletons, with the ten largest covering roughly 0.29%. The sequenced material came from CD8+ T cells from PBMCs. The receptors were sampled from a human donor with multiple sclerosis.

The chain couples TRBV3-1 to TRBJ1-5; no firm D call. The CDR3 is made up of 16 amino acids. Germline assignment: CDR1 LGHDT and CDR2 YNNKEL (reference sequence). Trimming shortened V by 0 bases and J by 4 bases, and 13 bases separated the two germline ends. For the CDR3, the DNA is TGTGCCAGCAGCCAAGATGGGCCACGGACGAATCAGCCCCAGCATTTT. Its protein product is CASSQDGPRTNQPQHF.

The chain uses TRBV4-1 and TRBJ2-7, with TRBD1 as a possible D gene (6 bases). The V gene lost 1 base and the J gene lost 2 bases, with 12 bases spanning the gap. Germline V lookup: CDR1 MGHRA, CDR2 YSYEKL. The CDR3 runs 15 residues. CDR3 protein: CASSQAETGAYEQYV. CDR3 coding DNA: TGCGCCAGCAGCCAAGCGGAGACAGGCGCCTACGAGCAGTACGTC.

CDR3 loop: CASSLEGSFAGELFF. CDR3 bases: TGTGCCAGCAGCTTAGAGGGTAGCTTCGCCGGGGAGCTGTTTTTT. The rearrangement joins TRBV7-9 to TRBJ2-2; D gene unclear. The ends were cut back, 1 base at V and 6 bases at J, with 12 bases in the middle. The CDR3 runs 15 residues. CDR1 and CDR2 (germline): SEHNR, FQNEAQ (reference sequence).

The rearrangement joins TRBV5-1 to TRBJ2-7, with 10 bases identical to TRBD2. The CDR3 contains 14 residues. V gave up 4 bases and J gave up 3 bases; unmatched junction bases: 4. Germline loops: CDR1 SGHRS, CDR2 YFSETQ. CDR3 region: CASSGAGGIYEQYF. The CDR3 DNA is TGCGCCAGCAGCGGAGCGGGGGGGATCTACGAGCAGTACTTC. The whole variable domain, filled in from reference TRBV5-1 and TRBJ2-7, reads KAGVTQTPRYLIKTRGQQVTLSCSPISGHRSVSWYQQTPGQGLQFLFEYFSETQRNKGNFPGRFSGRQFSNSRSEMNVSTLELGDSALYLCASSGAGGIYEQYFGPGTRLTVT.

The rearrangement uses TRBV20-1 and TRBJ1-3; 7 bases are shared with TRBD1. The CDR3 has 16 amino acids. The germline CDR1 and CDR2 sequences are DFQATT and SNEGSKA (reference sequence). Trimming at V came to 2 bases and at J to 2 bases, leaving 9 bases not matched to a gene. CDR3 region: CSARRRQGRAGNTIYF. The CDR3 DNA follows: TGCAGTGCTAGACGTCGACAGGGAAGGGCTGGAAACACCATATATTTT.

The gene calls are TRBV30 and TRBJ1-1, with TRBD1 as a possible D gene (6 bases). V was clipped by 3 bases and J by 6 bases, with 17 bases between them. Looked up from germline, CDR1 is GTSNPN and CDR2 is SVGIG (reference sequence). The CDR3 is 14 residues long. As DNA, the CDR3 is TGTGCCTGGAGACAGGGTATAATATTTTCTGAAGCTTTCTTT. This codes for CAWRQGIIFSEAFF.

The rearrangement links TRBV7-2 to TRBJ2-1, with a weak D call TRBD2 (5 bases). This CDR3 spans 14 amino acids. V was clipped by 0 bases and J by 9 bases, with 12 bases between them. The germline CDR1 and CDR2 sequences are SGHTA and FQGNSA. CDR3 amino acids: CASSLAGVTGEQFF. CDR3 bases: TGTGCCAGCAGCTTAGCGGGAGTAACGGGTGAGCAGTTCTTC.

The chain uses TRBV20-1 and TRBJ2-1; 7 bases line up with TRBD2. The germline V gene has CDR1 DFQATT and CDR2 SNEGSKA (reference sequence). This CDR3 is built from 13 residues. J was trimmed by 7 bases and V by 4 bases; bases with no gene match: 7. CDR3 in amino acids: CSAKFLAENEQFF. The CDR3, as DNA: TGCAGTGCTAAGTTTCTAGCGGAAAATGAGCAGTTCTTC.

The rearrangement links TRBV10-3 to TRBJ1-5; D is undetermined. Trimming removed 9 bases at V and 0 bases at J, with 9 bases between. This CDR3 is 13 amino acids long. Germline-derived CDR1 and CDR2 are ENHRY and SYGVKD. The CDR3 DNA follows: TGTGCCATACGGAGCTATAGCAATCAGCCCCAGCATTTT. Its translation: CAIRSYSNQPQHF.

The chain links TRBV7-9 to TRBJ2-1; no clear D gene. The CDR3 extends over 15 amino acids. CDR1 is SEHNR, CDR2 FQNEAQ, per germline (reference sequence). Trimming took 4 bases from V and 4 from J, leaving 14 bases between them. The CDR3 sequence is CASSSTDLEYNEQFF. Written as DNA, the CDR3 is TGTGCCAGCAGCTCAACAGACCTAGAATACAATGAGCAGTTCTTC.

The CDR3 bases are TGTGCCAGCAGTTACTTCAGGGGGGCCCCCCAAGAGACCCAGTACTTC. The encoded protein is CASSYFRGAPQETQYF. This rearrangement joins TRBV6-6 to TRBJ2-5; D possibly corresponds to TRBD1 (7 bases). Per germline, CDR1 MNHNY and CDR2 SVGAGI (reference sequence). The CDR3 runs to 16 residues. V shed 1 base and J shed 1 base, with 13 bases lying between them.

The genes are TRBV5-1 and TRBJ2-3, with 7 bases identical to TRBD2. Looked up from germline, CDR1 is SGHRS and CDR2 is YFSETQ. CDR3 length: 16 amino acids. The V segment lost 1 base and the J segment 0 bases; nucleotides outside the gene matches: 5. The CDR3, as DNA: TGCGCCAGCAGCTTGCCGGGAGGACCTAGCACAGATACGCAGTATTTT. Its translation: CASSLPGGPSTDTQYF.

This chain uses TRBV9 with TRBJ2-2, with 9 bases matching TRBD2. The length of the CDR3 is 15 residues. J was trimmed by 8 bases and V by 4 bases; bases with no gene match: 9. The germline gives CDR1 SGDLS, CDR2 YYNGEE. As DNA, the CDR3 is TGTGCCAGCAGCCTCCAGGGCCTAGCGGGGGGGGAGCTGTTTTTT. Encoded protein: CASSLQGLAGGELFF.

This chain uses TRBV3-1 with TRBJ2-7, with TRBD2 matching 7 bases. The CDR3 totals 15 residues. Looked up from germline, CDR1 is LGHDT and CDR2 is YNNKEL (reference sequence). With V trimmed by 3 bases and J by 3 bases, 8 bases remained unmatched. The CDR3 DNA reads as TGTGCCAGCAGCCATCCTTTGGGAGGGGACTACGAGCAGTACTTC. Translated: CASSHPLGGDYEQYF.

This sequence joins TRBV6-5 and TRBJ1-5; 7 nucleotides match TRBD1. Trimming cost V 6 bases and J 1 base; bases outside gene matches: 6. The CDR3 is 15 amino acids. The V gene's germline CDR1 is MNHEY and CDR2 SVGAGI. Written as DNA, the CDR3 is TGTGCCAGCAGCCCCCGGGACAGAAGCAATCAGCCCCAGCATTTT. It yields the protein CASSPRDRSNQPQHF.

The CDR3 DNA follows: TGTGCCAGCAGTCCCCGAAGGGGCGCGACTGAAGCTTTCTTT. Encoded protein: CASSPRRGATEAFF. The gene calls are TRBV6-5 and TRBJ1-1; a weak D match, TRBD1 (5 bases). Trimming stripped 5 bases from V and 5 bases from J, with 15 bases between. The germline V gene encodes CDR1 MNHEY and CDR2 SVGAGI. This CDR3 is built from 14 residues.

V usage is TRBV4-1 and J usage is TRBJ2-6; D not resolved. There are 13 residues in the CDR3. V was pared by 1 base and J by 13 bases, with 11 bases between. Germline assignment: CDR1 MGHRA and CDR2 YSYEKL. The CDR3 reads CASSQAGSGVLTF. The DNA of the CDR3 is TGCGCCAGCAGCCAAGCCGGGTCCGGTGTCCTGACTTTC.

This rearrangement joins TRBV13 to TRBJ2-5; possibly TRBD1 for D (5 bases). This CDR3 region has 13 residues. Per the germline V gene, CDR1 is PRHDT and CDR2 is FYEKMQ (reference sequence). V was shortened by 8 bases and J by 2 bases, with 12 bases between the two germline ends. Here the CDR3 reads CASCVRGQETQYF. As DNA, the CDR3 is TGTGCCAGCTGCGTTAGGGGACAAGAGACCCAGTACTTC.

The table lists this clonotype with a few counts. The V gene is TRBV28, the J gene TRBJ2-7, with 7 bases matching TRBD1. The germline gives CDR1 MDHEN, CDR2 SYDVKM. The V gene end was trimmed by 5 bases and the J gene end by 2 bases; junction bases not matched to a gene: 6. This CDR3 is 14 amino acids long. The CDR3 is CASSPRQGPYEQYV. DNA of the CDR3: TGTGCCAGCAGTCCACGACAGGGCCCCTACGAGCAGTACGTC.

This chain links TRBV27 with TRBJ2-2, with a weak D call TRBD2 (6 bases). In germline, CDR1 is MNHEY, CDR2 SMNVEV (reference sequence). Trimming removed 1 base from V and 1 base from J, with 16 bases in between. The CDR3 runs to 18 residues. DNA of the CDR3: TGTGCCAGCAGTTTATTCTGGGGGGTTACTTTGAACACCGGGGAGCTGTTTTTT. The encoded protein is CASSLFWGVTLNTGELFF.

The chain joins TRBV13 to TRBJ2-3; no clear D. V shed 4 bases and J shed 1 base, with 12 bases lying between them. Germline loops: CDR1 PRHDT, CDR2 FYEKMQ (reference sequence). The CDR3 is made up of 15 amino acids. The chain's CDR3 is CASSSQIRGTDTQYF. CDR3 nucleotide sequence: TGTGCCAGCAGCTCCCAGATCCGGGGCACAGATACGCAGTATTTT.

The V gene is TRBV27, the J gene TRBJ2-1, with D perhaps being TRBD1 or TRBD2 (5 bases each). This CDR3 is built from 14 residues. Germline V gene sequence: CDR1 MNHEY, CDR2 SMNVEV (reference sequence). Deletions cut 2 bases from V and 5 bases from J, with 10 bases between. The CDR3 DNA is TGTGCCAGCAGTTTAGGGACCTACCACAATGAGCAGTTCTTC. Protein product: CASSLGTYHNEQFF.

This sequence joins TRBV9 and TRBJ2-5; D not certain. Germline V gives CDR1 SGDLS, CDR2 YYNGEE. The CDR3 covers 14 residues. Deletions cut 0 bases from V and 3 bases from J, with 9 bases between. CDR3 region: CASSVGLGKETQYF. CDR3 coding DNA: TGTGCCAGCAGCGTAGGGTTGGGAAAAGAGACCCAGTACTTC.